The rows below give T cell receptor beta chains drawn from one sample of a study of T cells in Graves' hyperthyroidism and ophthalmopathy. TCRdb analysed the multiplex PCR reads with MiXCR anew, one entry per CDR3 protein. Found here are hundreds of thousands of distinct CDR3 sequences, 13% of them singletons; the top ten hold about 9.1%. Sequenced: blood. The receptor set was obtained from a woman younger than 30 with Graves' hyperthyroidism. Both conserved end residues are part of each CDR3. The D gene is left open where the match is weak. The size field is filled for only some rows; it gives once, few, many or a size class.

clone size | J gene | V gene | D gene | CDR3 DNA | CDR3 protein
. | TRBJ1-3 | TRBV20-1 | . | TGCAGTGCTAGAGATCCTTTAAGCACCATATATTTT | CSARDPLSTIYF
few | TRBJ1-3 | TRBV28 | . | TGTGCCAGCAGTTTATTTCAGAGCTCTGGAAACACCATATATTTT | CASSLFQSSGNTIYF
many | TRBJ2-5 | TRBV6-2/TRBV6-3 | . | TGTGCCAGCGAAAATTTTGGAGGGAAAGAGACCCAGTACTTC | CASENFGGKETQYF
many | TRBJ1-5 | TRBV12-3/TRBV12-4 | . | TGTGCCAGCAGTTTAGAGGGGGATAATCAGCCCCAGCATTTT | CASSLEGDNQPQHF
many | TRBJ1-3 | TRBV2 | . | TGTGCCAGCAGTGAAAGGGCAGAGAACACCATATATTTT | CASSERAENTIYF
many | TRBJ1-3 | TRBV7-8 | . | TGTGCCAGCACCGCTTATAGTCATTTTTCCGGGCTTAAAGGAAACACCATATATTTT | CASTAYSHFSGLKGNTIYF
many | TRBJ1-5 | TRBV20-1 | . | TGCAGTGCTAGAGATCCGGGGGCTGGTAATCAGCCCCAGCATTTT | CSARDPGAGNQPQHF
many | TRBJ2-1 | TRBV9 | TRBD2 | TGTGCCAGCAGCGTATTCGGGGGGGCATATGAGCAGTTCTTC | CASSVFGGAYEQFF
. | TRBJ1-3 | TRBV19 | . | TGTGCCAGTAGTATTGGGCCAGGCTATGGAAACACCATATATTTT | CASSIGPGYGNTIYF
. | TRBJ1-1 | TRBV30 | . | TGTGCCTGGAGTGTGGGGGGGGGCACTGAAGCTTTCTTT | CAWSVGGGTEAFF
many | TRBJ2-7 | TRBV7-2 | TRBD1 | TGTGCCAGCAGCCCGGGACAGGTGGGTTACGAGCAGTACTTC | CASSPGQVGYEQYF
. | TRBJ2-7 | TRBV29-1 | TRBD2 | TGCAGCGTCGCTACTAGCGGGGGGCGGGGGGAGCAGTACTTC | CSVATSGGRGEQYF
many | TRBJ1-2 | TRBV5-4 | . | TGTGCCAGCAGTGTTGGGCAGATCAACTATGGCTACACCTTC | CASSVGQINYGYTF
many | TRBJ1-3 | TRBV12-3/TRBV12-4 | . | TGTGCCAGCAGTTTAGACAGCCAACTGGGGAACACCATATATTTT | CASSLDSQLGNTIYF
many | TRBJ1-1 | TRBV6-5 | TRBD1 | TGTGCCAGCAGTTACGGAGGACAGGGGGGTGAAGCTTTCTTT | CASSYGGQGGEAFF
few | TRBJ2-2 | TRBV9 | TRBD2 | TGTGCCAGCAGCGTCCAACCTTCACTAGCGGGGGGGCCTAGCGGGGAGCTGTTTTTT | CASSVQPSLAGGPSGELFF
few | TRBJ1-5 | TRBV6-2/TRBV6-3 | TRBD1 | TGTGCCAGCAGACCACAGGGGGTCAATCAGCCCCAGCATTTT | CASRPQGVNQPQHF
many | TRBJ2-1 | TRBV28 | TRBD2 | TGTGCCAGCAGCGGACTAGCGGGGAACACGTACAATGAGCAGTTCTTC | CASSGLAGNTYNEQFF
many | TRBJ2-5 | TRBV10-3 | . | TGTGCCACCGCGGCGGGTGGGGGAGAGACCCAGTACTTC | CATAAGGGETQYF
many | TRBJ2-1 | TRBV28 | TRBD2 | TGTGCCAGCAGTCCTATAGCGGGGGTGGCAAATGAGCAGTTCTTC | CASSPIAGVANEQFF
. | TRBJ1-1 | TRBV20-1 | TRBD1 | TGCAGTGCTAGCCATACAGGGGTCACTGAAGCTTTCTTT | CSASHTGVTEAFF
few | TRBJ2-7 | TRBV20-1 | TRBD2 | TGCAGTGTTGACCTAGCGGGGGTAACCTACGAGCAGTACTTC | CSVDLAGVTYEQYF
many | TRBJ1-1 | TRBV7-7 | . | TGTGCTAGCAGCTTAGACGGGAACACTAAAGCTTTCTTT | CASSLDGNTKAFF
. | TRBJ2-1 | TRBV20-1 | TRBD2 | TGCAGTGCTAGAGATTCCCCAATGACTAGCGCGTGGGAGCAGTTCTTC | CSARDSPMTSAWEQFF
many | TRBJ2-2 | TRBV11-2 | TRBD2 | TGTGCCAGCAGCTTACGACTAGCTTCAAACACCGGGGAGCTGTTTTTT | CASSLRLASNTGELFF
many | TRBJ1-5 | TRBV6-1 | . | TGTGCCAGCAGCGAAAGCGAGACCTTTAATCAGCCCCAGCATTTT | CASSESETFNQPQHF
many | TRBJ1-1 | TRBV27 | . | TGTGCCAGCAGAGGGAGCTTAGGTGAAGCTTTCTTT | CASRGSLGEAFF
. | TRBJ1-5 | TRBV7-9 | . | TGTGCCAGCAGCTTAGGGAGCGAGGGGGGAGGCAATCAGCCCCAGCATTTT | CASSLGSEGGGNQPQHF
. | TRBJ2-5 | TRBV19 | TRBD1 | TGTGCCAGTAGTCCCCTGACAGGGTCGTCCAAAGAGACCCAGTACTTC | CASSPLTGSSKETQYF
few | TRBJ2-1 | TRBV20-1 | TRBD2 | TGCAGTGCTAGAGATACCCTAGCGGGACCATTTAATGAGCAGTTCTTC | CSARDTLAGPFNEQFF
many | TRBJ2-7 | TRBV20-1 | TRBD2 | TGCAGTGCTAGAGTCCTCGCTAGCGGGAGGCCGCCCTACGAGCAGTACTTC | CSARVLASGRPPYEQYF
many | TRBJ2-1 | TRBV7-9 | . | TGTGCCAGCAGCTTAGACAGGGTAAATGAGCAGTTCTTC | CASSLDRVNEQFF
many | TRBJ1-2 | TRBV10-3 | TRBD1 | TGTGCCATCAGTGACCGGGACAGATCTGGCTACACCTTC | CAISDRDRSGYTF
few | TRBJ1-2 | TRBV29-1 | . | TGCAGCGTTGAAGAGGACAGCTATGGCTACACCTTC | CSVEEDSYGYTF
few | TRBJ1-1 | TRBV3-1 | . | TGTGCCAGCACCCCGGGATGGGGACACCCTGAAGCTTTCTTT | CASTPGWGHPEAFF
few | TRBJ1-2 | TRBV2 | . | TGTGCCAGCAGTGAAGTAGGGTCGAACTATGGCTACACCTTC | CASSEVGSNYGYTF
. | TRBJ1-2 | TRBV20-1 | . | TGCAGTGCTGACGGACGCCTTCAGGACTATGGCTACACCTTC | CSADGRLQDYGYTF
many | TRBJ2-3 | TRBV10-3 | . | TGTGCCATCAGTCCAAAGGGGGCAGATACGCAGTATTTT | CAISPKGADTQYF
many | TRBJ2-1 | TRBV11-2 | TRBD1 | TGTGCCAGCAGCTGGACAGGGGGCGTCAATGAGCAGTTCTTC | CASSWTGGVNEQFF
many | TRBJ2-7 | TRBV20-1 | TRBD2 | TGCAGGGTCCTAGCGGGGGGAGACGAGCAGTACTTC | CRVLAGGDEQYF